The 14 T cell receptor beta chains reported below all come from one sample, sequenced in a study of CD8 T cells in Susac syndrome. Random hexamers primed reverse transcription of about 0.5 to 1 ug RNA. TCRdb ran MiXCR on the immunoSEQ multiplex PCR reads and lists one entry per CDR3 protein. The repertoire has approximately 220,000 distinct CDR3 sequences, about 90% of them found once; the top ten carry about 0.15%. Sequenced: CD8+ T cells from PBMCs. Source of these receptors: a human donor with multiple sclerosis.

This chain joins TRBV6-5 and TRBJ1-1; D uncertain. This CDR3 contains 15 residues. Trimming stripped 1 base from V and 0 bases from J, with 9 bases between. Per germline, CDR1 MNHEY and CDR2 SVGAGI. The CDR3: CASSYYGEVNTEAFF. In DNA, the CDR3 is TGTGCCAGCAGTTACTATGGGGAGGTGAACACTGAAGCTTTCTTT.

This sequence joins TRBV6-6 and TRBJ2-1; D is undetermined. The V and J ends lost 5 bases and 6 bases respectively, with 5 bases between them. Germline values: CDR1 MNHNY, CDR2 SVGAGI (reference sequence). The CDR3 spans 11 residues. CDR3 residues: CASSVPNEQFF. The CDR3 region has the DNA TGTGCCAGCAGTGTCCCCAATGAGCAGTTCTTC.

CDR3 sequence: CATSDPGQGTQETQYF. The CDR3 region has the DNA TGTGCCACCAGTGATCCGGGACAGGGTACCCAAGAGACCCAGTACTTC. The genes are TRBV24-1 and TRBJ2-5; 9 bases match TRBD1. The germline V gene has CDR1 KGHDR and CDR2 SFDVKD. Trimming removed 3 bases from V and 1 base from J; junction bases left unmatched: 5. The CDR3 contains 16 residues.

The V gene is TRBV19, the J gene TRBJ1-1; D not certain. CDR1 is LNHDA, CDR2 SQIVND, per germline (reference sequence). Trimming removed 3 bases from V and 3 bases from J, with 8 bases in between. The CDR3 spans 13 residues. CDR3 sequence (DNA): TGTGCCAGTAGTATTGCCGGCTACACTGAAGCTTTCTTT. It codes for CASSIAGYTEAFF.

V is TRBV7-9 and J is TRBJ2-5; 7 bases align to TRBD1. The trim removed 7 bases at V and 5 bases at J, leaving 22 bases unmatched. CDR3 size: 18 residues. Germline V gene data show CDR1 as SEHNR and CDR2 as FQNEAQ (reference sequence). CDR3 amino acids: CASTAFIGQDGSTETQYF. In DNA, the CDR3 is TGTGCCAGCACAGCTTTTATTGGACAGGACGGATCAACGGAGACCCAGTACTTC.

The chain employs TRBV20-1 and TRBJ2-1; 10 nucleotides align to TRBD2. The CDR3 totals 16 residues. The germline V gene encodes CDR1 DFQATT and CDR2 SNEGSKA (reference sequence). Trimming removed 0 bases from V and 0 bases from J; junction bases left unmatched: 2. CDR3: CSARDGLAASYNEQFF. CDR3 nucleotides: TGCAGTGCTAGAGACGGACTAGCGGCCTCCTACAATGAGCAGTTCTTC.

DNA for the CDR3: TGTGCCAGCAGTTCGGGAGGAGAGCATAGCAATCAGCCCCAGCATTTT. It translates to CASSSGGEHSNQPQHF. This chain connects TRBV12-3 or TRBV12-4 to TRBJ1-5, with no clear D. This CDR3 has 16 amino acids. V was clipped by 4 bases and J by 0 bases, with 13 bases between them.

A single count supports this clonotype. The chain joins TRBV7-2 to TRBJ2-2; 13 bases line up with TRBD2. The CDR3 sequence is 18 residues long. V lost 3 bases to trimming and J lost 0 bases; unmatched junction nucleotides: 4. The germline CDR1 and CDR2 sequences are SGHTA and FQGNSA. The CDR3 sequence is CASSLGTSGATNTGELFF. The CDR3 nucleotides are TGTGCCAGCAGCTTGGGGACTAGCGGGGCTACGAACACCGGGGAGCTGTTTTTT.

This chain uses TRBV20-1 with TRBJ2-7; tentative D call: TRBD1 (5 bases). The length of the CDR3 is 12 residues. Germline V lookup: CDR1 DFQATT, CDR2 SNEGSKA (reference sequence). Trimming cost V 6 bases and J 2 bases, with 11 bases left between them. This chain's CDR3 is CSAEGDTYEQYF. The CDR3 DNA reads as TGCAGTGCCGAAGGGGATACCTACGAGCAGTACTTC.

V gene TRBV7-9 combines with J gene TRBJ1-4; perhaps TRBD1 as D (5 bases). Germline CDR1 reads SEHNR; CDR2 reads FQNEAQ (reference sequence). Between the trimmed V and J ends, which lost 2 bases and 7 bases, there was a span of 11 bases. The CDR3 is 14 amino acids. This CDR3 is CASSLPGFSEKLFF. The CDR3 bases are TGTGCCAGCAGCTTACCAGGGTTCTCTGAAAAACTGTTTTTT.

This clonotype came up once. The CDR3 sequence is CASRLSFWRRTDTQYF. In DNA form, the CDR3 reads TGTGCCAGCAGGCTATCCTTTTGGAGGAGGACAGATACGCAGTATTTT. The gene calls are TRBV6-1 and TRBJ2-3; D may be TRBD2 (5 bases). V lost 6 bases and J 3 bases, leaving 19 bases between the germline ends. The CDR3 has 16 amino acids. The V gene's germline CDR1 is MNHNS and CDR2 SASEGT.

The rearrangement uses TRBV9 and TRBJ2-5; TRBD1 agrees at 7 bases. The CDR3 is 15 residues long. Germline V gene sequence: CDR1 SGDLS, CDR2 YYNGEE. The V segment lost 4 bases and the J segment 3 bases; nucleotides outside the gene matches: 9. This chain's CDR3 is CASSHSRQGEETQYF. The CDR3 DNA reads TGTGCCAGCAGCCATAGTCGTCAGGGGGAAGAGACCCAGTACTTC.

CDR3 nucleotides: TGTGCCAGCAGCCATCCAGGACTAAACTACGAGCAGTACTTC. Protein: CASSHPGLNYEQYF. This rearrangement joins TRBV3-1 to TRBJ2-7; maybe TRBD2 (6 bases). The V end was cut by 3 bases, the J end by 3 bases, with 12 bases between. CDR3 size: 14 residues. Germline V gene lookup returns CDR1 LGHDT and CDR2 YNNKEL (reference sequence).

The chain is built from TRBV5-6 and TRBJ2-7, with a weak D call TRBD1 (5 bases). Germline assignment: CDR1 SGHDT and CDR2 YYEEEE. The V end was cut by 0 bases, the J end by 5 bases, with 12 bases between. The CDR3 has 14 amino acids. CDR3 sequence: CASSLEGLGDEQYF. The CDR3 nucleotides are TGTGCCAGCAGCTTGGAGGGGCTTGGGGACGAGCAGTACTTC.